The 19 T cell receptor beta chains below were found in one sample sequenced in a study of T cells in Graves' hyperthyroidism and ophthalmopathy. Amplification targeted TCR beta CDR3 regions from RNA transcripts. The HTBI set primed first-round TCR CDR3 RT-PCR. TCRdb itself ran the multiplex PCR reads through MiXCR, one entry per CDR3 protein. The sample holds about 400,000 distinct CDR3 sequences, around 15% seen once. Sequencing was done on a sample of blood. These receptors were obtained from a woman aged 55-69 years with Graves' ophthalmopathy.

The rearrangement uses TRBV4-2 and TRBJ2-1; D is possibly TRBD2 (6 bases). From germline, CDR1 is LGHNA and CDR2 YNFKEQ. V lost 0 bases and J 10 bases, leaving 25 bases between the germline ends. The CDR3 loop spans 18 amino acids. The CDR3 loop is CASSQDSAPAGPKGEQFF. CDR3 DNA sequence: TGTGCCAGCAGCCAAGACTCGGCCCCCGCGGGACCGAAGGGGGAGCAGTTCTTC.

The chain couples TRBV27 to TRBJ1-2; D might be TRBD1 (5 bases). CDR1 MNHEY and CDR2 SMNVEV come from the germline V gene (reference sequence). The CDR3 consists of 17 residues. The V end was cut by 3 bases, the J end by 4 bases, with 21 bases between. The DNA for the CDR3 is TGTGCCAGCAGTTTGTACGCCCTACGGGGGGACCTCTATGGCTACACCTTC. Its translation: CASSLYALRGDLYGYTF.

This clonotype has at least ten counts. J is TRBJ2-2 and V is TRBV5-1; D is undetermined. Deletions cut 4 bases from V and 0 bases from J, with 10 bases between. Germline V gene data show CDR1 as SGHRS and CDR2 as YFSETQ. This CDR3 has 15 amino acids. DNA of the CDR3: TGCGCCAGCAGCCACCAAAGATCGAACACCGGGGAGCTGTTTTTT. Translation: CASSHQRSNTGELFF.

At least ten counts were recorded for this clonotype. V usage is TRBV7-2 and J usage is TRBJ2-7; TRBD2 matches at 13 bases. Looked up from germline, CDR1 is SGHTA and CDR2 is FQGNSA. V lost 2 bases to trimming and J lost 6 bases; unmatched junction nucleotides: 1. The CDR3 loop spans 14 amino acids. Written as DNA, the CDR3 is TGTGCCAGCAGCTTACGACTAGCGGGAGGCGAGCAGTACTTC. This sequence encodes CASSLRLAGGEQYF. Combining the CDR3 with reference TRBV7-2 and TRBJ2-7 gives the whole variable domain GAGVSQSPSNKVTEKGKDVELRCDPISGHTALYWYRQSLGQGLEFLIYFQGNSAPDKSGLPSDRFSAERTGGSVSTLTIQRTQQEDSAVYLCASSLRLAGGEQYFGPGTRLTVT.

For the CDR3, the DNA is TGTGCCATCAGCCTAACGGACAGTTCCACCGGGGAGCTGTTTTTT. It translates to CAISLTDSSTGELFF. V and J are TRBV10-3 and TRBJ2-2; TRBD1 might be the D (6 bases). Germline-derived CDR1 and CDR2 are ENHRY and SYGVKD. The CDR3 runs 15 residues. Trimming took 6 bases from V and 4 from J, leaving 15 bases between them.

The chain is built from TRBV20-1 and TRBJ2-2; 15 nucleotides match TRBD2. The V segment lost 0 bases and the J segment 6 bases; nucleotides outside the gene matches: 26. In germline, CDR1 is DFQATT, CDR2 SNEGSKA (reference sequence). The CDR3 covers 24 residues. The chain's CDR3 is CSARDRPETTGLAGGAFPPGELFF. The CDR3, as DNA: TGCAGTGCTAGAGATAGACCCGAGACCACCGGACTAGCGGGAGGGGCCTTCCCCCCCGGGGAGCTGTTTTTT.

The genes are TRBV20-1 and TRBJ2-2; 11 nucleotides agree with TRBD1. The CDR3 loop spans 14 amino acids. The J segment lost 3 bases and the V segment lost 6 bases, leaving 3 bases of the junction unmatched. Germline-derived CDR1 and CDR2 are DFQATT and SNEGSKA (reference sequence). CDR3 protein: CSATDRGHTGELFF. The CDR3 DNA is TGCAGTGCCACGGACAGGGGGCACACCGGGGAGCTGTTTTTT.

This clonotype showed up many times. V and J are TRBV6-1 and TRBJ2-7; 10 bases agree with TRBD2. Germline CDR1 MNHNS, CDR2 SASEGT. The length of the CDR3 is 14 residues. Trimming removed 6 bases from V and 3 bases from J; junction bases left unmatched: 5. CDR3 residues: CASSLAGEGYEQYF. CDR3 in DNA: TGTGCCAGCAGCCTAGCGGGGGAGGGCTACGAGCAGTACTTC.

This clonotype was counted between two and nine times. The chain links TRBV4-2 to TRBJ2-5, with D perhaps being TRBD1 or TRBD2 (5 bases each). Germline CDR1 reads LGHNA; CDR2 reads YNFKEQ. Trimming shortened V by 1 base and J by 2 bases, and 11 bases separated the two germline ends. The CDR3 contains 15 residues. The CDR3 is CASSQVGDGQETQYF. CDR3 nucleotides: TGTGCCAGCAGCCAAGTGGGGGACGGTCAAGAGACCCAGTACTTC.

This clonotype showed up just a few times. This chain links TRBV9 with TRBJ2-3; TRBD2 is a possible D gene (6 bases). The V end was cut by 5 bases, the J end by 5 bases, with 15 bases between. Germline V gene data show CDR1 as SGDLS and CDR2 as YYNGEE. This CDR3 has 14 amino acids. CDR3 sequence (DNA): TGTGCCAGCAGTGGGGGAGGCCGTGGAGATACGCAGTATTTT. It encodes CASSGGGRGDTQYF.

This clonotype has ten or more counts. This chain uses TRBV30 with TRBJ2-7, with 8 bases aligning to TRBD2. CDR1 and CDR2 (germline): GTSNPN, SVGIG (reference sequence). The CDR3 spans 13 residues. J was trimmed by 5 bases and V by 1 base; bases with no gene match: 4. CDR3 in amino acids: CAWSASLADEQYF. The DNA for the CDR3 is TGTGCCTGGAGTGCATCACTAGCGGACGAGCAGTACTTC. The full variable domain, rest sourced from reference TRBV30 and TRBJ2-7, is SQTIHQWPATLVQPVGSPLSLECTVEGTSNPNLYWYRQAAGRGLQLLFYSVGIGQISSEVPQNLSASRPQDRQFILSSKKLLLSDSGFYLCAWSASLADEQYFGPGTRLTVT.

This clonotype was counted ten times or more. The CDR3: CASMGALSSYNEQFF. DNA of the CDR3: TGTGCCAGCATGGGGGCTCTGAGCTCCTACAATGAGCAGTTCTTC. The genes are TRBV12-3 or TRBV12-4 and TRBJ2-1; D is perhaps TRBD1 (6 bases). V was cut by 7 bases and J by 0 bases, with 13 bases left in between. The CDR3 contains 15 residues.

The chain is built from TRBV13 and TRBJ1-5; no reliable D call. Trimming cost V 5 bases and J 7 bases, with 6 bases left between them. The germline V gene has CDR1 PRHDT and CDR2 FYEKMQ (reference sequence). The CDR3 is 11 residues long. In DNA, the CDR3 is TGTGCCAGCAGCCCGGGCCAGCCCCAGCATTTT. It translates to CASSPGQPQHF.

This clonotype was detected ten times or more. This chain connects TRBV10-3 to TRBJ1-1; 8 bases fit TRBD1. V was clipped by 5 bases and J by 2 bases; unmatched bases: 7. The CDR3 is 15 amino acids. In germline, CDR1 is ENHRY, CDR2 SYGVKD. The CDR3 DNA reads TGTGCCATCAGTTGGACAGGGAACCTTAACACTGAAGCTTTCTTT. Protein sequence: CAISWTGNLNTEAFF.

This clonotype was seen more than once but under ten times. The V call is TRBV5-1, the J call TRBJ2-5, with a possible D match to TRBD2 (7 bases). CDR1 SGHRS and CDR2 YFSETQ come from the germline V gene. Trimming removed 4 bases at V and 3 bases at J, with 19 bases between. The CDR3 runs 16 residues. The CDR3, as DNA: TGCGCCAGCAGCCTCTATCCGGGGGGCCTTGAAGAGACCCAGTACTTC. Encoded protein: CASSLYPGGLEETQYF.

This clonotype was counted only a few times. The chain is built from TRBV20-1 and TRBJ2-2, with 10 bases fitting TRBD2. Germline CDR1 DFQATT, CDR2 SNEGSKA (reference sequence). Unmatched junction bases numbered 5, after V lost 5 bases and J lost 5 bases. This CDR3 is 14 amino acids long. CDR3 protein: CSAPSGRDTGELFF. The CDR3 region has the DNA TGCAGTGCTCCAAGCGGGAGGGATACCGGGGAGCTGTTTTTT.

This clonotype came up many times. The V and J genes are TRBV19 and TRBJ1-5; possibly TRBD1 for D (6 bases). This CDR3 has 14 amino acids. CDR1 and CDR2 (germline): LNHDA, SQIVND (reference sequence). V lost 6 bases to trimming and J lost 2 bases, with 11 bases between them. CDR3 coding DNA: TGTGCCAGTAGAACAGGGTTGGGCAATCAGCCCCAGCATTTT. It codes for CASRTGLGNQPQHF.

This clonotype was detected ten times or more. The gene calls are TRBV3-1 and TRBJ1-4; D is unclear. The germline V and J ends were trimmed by 5 bases and 7 bases, with 17 bases remaining between them. Per the germline V gene, CDR1 is LGHDT and CDR2 is YNNKEL (reference sequence). This CDR3 contains 15 residues. This CDR3 reads CASSGAMGSGEKLFF. The CDR3 bases are TGTGCCAGCAGCGGCGCGATGGGGTCGGGTGAAAAACTGTTTTTT.

The V gene is TRBV4-1, the J gene TRBJ2-1; TRBD1 matches 8 bases. Trimming took 3 bases from V and 10 from J; bases not matched to a gene: 5. Germline V gene data show CDR1 as MGHRA and CDR2 as YSYEKL. This CDR3 comprises 13 residues. The CDR3: CASSHDRGNEQFF. The CDR3 DNA follows: TGCGCCAGCAGCCACGACAGGGGAAACGAGCAGTTCTTC.